This section outlines one TCR beta chain sequence together with its context. The record originates from a study of spatial heterogeneity in lung cancer. The CDR3 loop spans 13 amino acids. The V end lost 0 bases, the J end lost 9 bases, and 10 bases lay between the germline ends. CDR1 and CDR2 (germline): LGHNA, YSLEER. As for time point: sample taken at primary tumor resection. TCRs were sequenced from unsorted whole RNA of tumor, nontumor lung or PBMC. The donor group consisted of 72 patients who had untreated, early-stage non-small cell lung cancer. TCRdb itself ran the 5' RACE reads through MiXCR, one entry per CDR3 protein. The repertoire holds tens of thousands of distinct CDR3 sequences, roughly an eighth seen once, with 50% to 65% in the top ten.

The sample was PBMCs, taken at surgery. V and J are TRBV4-3 and TRBJ2-3, with D hard to call. This TCR was sampled from a male donor with early-stage non-small cell lung cancer. The CDR3 DNA reads TGCGCCAGCAGCCAAGAACTATCCGGAACGCAGTATTTT. This gives the protein CASSQELSGTQYF.